The table lists the clone carrying this T cell receptor (beta chain) with many counts. What it recognizes is unknown. Amplified TCR beta CDR3 regions derived from RNA transcripts. TCR CDR3 underwent first-round RT-PCR with the HTBI primer set. TCRdb used MiXCR to reprocess the multiplex PCR reads, holding one entry per CDR3 protein. The data show about 250,000 distinct CDR3 sequences, with approximately 25% seen just once and roughly 32% held by the top ten. The germline V gene encodes CDR1 MGHRA and CDR2 YSYEKL. V lost 1 base and J lost 3, with 16 bases in between. This CDR3 is built from 16 residues. The data are from a study of T cells in Graves' hyperthyroidism and ophthalmopathy. Whole-study context: Any treatment followed the collection of peripheral blood at initial diagnosis.

General study results and limits: Most thyroid clonotypes with frequency above 0.001 were detected in blood.

Pregnant or lactating patients were excluded, as were those with uncontrolled infection or other autoimmune disease. A 10 ml volume of fresh peripheral blood provided the PBMCs. The chain has TRBV4-1 and TRBJ2-7; the D gene could be TRBD1 or TRBD2 (5 bases each). The sequence was obtained from a woman aged 40 to 55 with Graves' ophthalmopathy. The sample consisted of blood. The CDR3, as DNA: TGCGCCAGCAGCCAAGCCACCGGGACGAACTACTACGAGCAGTACTTC. This codes for CASSQATGTNYYEQYF.